These 13 T cell receptor beta chains were sequenced from one sample in a study of immune evolution from preneoplasia to lung adenocarcinoma. TCRdb keeps only in-frame clones here, not all; method: immunoSEQ multiplex PCR. The repertoire holds tens of thousands of clones, with 65% to 80% as singletons. Source material: FFPE invasive lung adenocarcinoma tissue. Source of these receptors: a person aged 55-75 years with lung adenocarcinoma.

This chain joins TRBV7-9 and TRBJ1-1, with 9 nucleotides matching TRBD1. CDR3 size: 18 residues. With V trimmed by 0 bases and J by 5 bases, 13 bases remained unmatched. Germline V lookup: CDR1 SEHNR, CDR2 FQNEAQ (reference sequence). CDR3 sequence (DNA): TGTGCCAGCAGCTTAGCGTGGGGACAGGGTTTAGCGGGGACTGAAGCTTTCTTT. Translated: CASSLAWGQGLAGTEAFF.

The V and J genes are TRBV29-1 and TRBJ2-3; either TRBD1 or TRBD2 may fit D (5 bases each). Germline CDR1 SQVTM, CDR2 ANQGSEA. The length of the CDR3 is 12 residues. The ends were cut back, 7 bases at V and 6 bases at J, with 14 bases in the middle. CDR3 region: CSAGGGRDTQYF. The CDR3 nucleotides read TGCAGCGCCGGTGGGGGAAGGGATACGCAGTATTTT.

The V call is TRBV27, the J call TRBJ1-5; D ambiguous. The CDR3 covers 14 residues. The ends were cut back, 4 bases at V and 0 bases at J, with 7 bases in the middle. Germline CDR1 and CDR2: MNHEY and SMNVEV (reference sequence). CDR3 sequence: CASSSGLSNQPQHF. The CDR3 coding sequence is TGTGCCAGCAGTTCGGGTCTTAGCAATCAGCCCCAGCATTTT.

The genes are TRBV30 and TRBJ2-7, with TRBD2 identical over 9 bases. There are 16 residues in the CDR3. V trimming: 3 bases; J trimming: 5 bases; junction bases outside the gene matches: 14. Germline V gene lookup returns CDR1 GTSNPN and CDR2 SVGIG (reference sequence). In nucleotides, the CDR3 is TGTGCCTGGAGGAGCGGGAGGTCCCCTTCTTACCACGAGCAGTACTTC. Protein sequence: CAWRSGRSPSYHEQYF.

This clone was counted once. The chain joins TRBV7-3 to TRBJ1-3, with D tentatively TRBD1 (5 bases). The V gene's germline CDR1 is SGHTA and CDR2 FQGTGA. V shed 2 bases and J shed 2 bases, with 7 bases lying between them. There are 14 residues in the CDR3. The CDR3 spells CASSLGGPGNTIYF. For the CDR3, the DNA is TGTGCCAGCAGCTTAGGGGGACCTGGAAACACCATATATTTT.

The CDR3 reads CASSVEGGATSYEQYF. CDR3 DNA: TGTGCCAGCAGCGTAGAAGGGGGCGCAACCTCCTACGAGCAGTACTTC. The chain carries TRBV9 and TRBJ2-7; TRBD1 matches at 7 bases. The trim removed 0 bases at V and 0 bases at J, leaving 6 bases unmatched. The CDR3 has 16 residues. Germline CDR1 reads SGDLS; CDR2 reads YYNGEE. Using reference TRBV9 and TRBJ2-7 for the parts outside the CDR3, the full variable domain is DSGVTQTPKHLITATGQRVTLRCSPRSGDLSVYWYQQSLDQGLQFLIQYYNGEERAKGNILERFSAQQFPDLHSELNLSSLELGDSALYFCASSVEGGATSYEQYFGPGTRLTVT.

The gene calls are TRBV6-5 and TRBJ2-7; 9 positions agree with TRBD1. The CDR3 is made up of 15 amino acids. V shed 7 bases, J shed 0 bases, and the junction held 7 bases outside the gene matches. Germline lookup yields CDR1 MNHEY and CDR2 SVGAGI. In DNA form, the CDR3 reads TGTGCCAGCAAGAGGGACAGGGACATCTCCTACGAGCAGTACTTC. Translation: CASKRDRDISYEQYF.

This clone was recorded once. This sequence joins TRBV6-5 and TRBJ2-5; TRBD2 matches 8 bases. The J segment lost 2 bases and the V segment lost 2 bases, leaving 4 bases of the junction unmatched. Germline V gene data show CDR1 as MNHEY and CDR2 as SVGAGI. CDR3 length: 15 residues. The chain's CDR3 is CASSYGTSRQETQYF. In DNA, the CDR3 is TGTGCCAGCAGTTACGGGACTAGTAGACAAGAGACCCAGTACTTC.

J is TRBJ1-4 and V is TRBV7-9, with 7 bases that match TRBD1. V dropped 2 bases and J dropped 10; count of bases not matched to a gene: 10. Germline CDR1 is SEHNR and CDR2 is FQNEAQ (reference sequence). The CDR3 totals 15 residues. The CDR3, as DNA: TGTGCCAGCAGCTTACTCACCGGGACAGAGGGAAAACTGTTTTTT. Translation: CASSLLTGTEGKLFF.

The V and J genes are TRBV7-2 and TRBJ2-7; 8 bases match TRBD1. V lost 5 bases to trimming and J lost 7 bases; unmatched junction nucleotides: 16. There are 16 residues in the CDR3. Germline loops: CDR1 SGHTA, CDR2 FQGNSA. The CDR3 sequence: CASSPQGGGNPREQYF. The CDR3 DNA is TGTGCCAGCAGCCCACAGGGGGGAGGTAATCCTAGGGAGCAGTACTTC.

A single count supports this clone. The V call is TRBV7-3, the J call TRBJ2-3; 12 bases align to TRBD2. CDR3 length: 16 residues. V dropped 4 bases and J dropped 4; count of bases not matched to a gene: 6. CDR1 is SGHTA and CDR2 is FQGTGA in the germline V gene. CDR3 nucleotide sequence: TGTGCCAGCAGCTCCTCCCTAGCGGGGGGGGCAGATACGCAGTATTTT. This codes for CASSSSLAGGADTQYF.

The J gene is TRBJ2-3, the V gene TRBV7-2; D not certain. Per the germline V gene, CDR1 is SGHTA and CDR2 is FQGNSA. CDR3 length: 14 residues. The V end lost 5 bases, the J end lost 3 bases, and 12 bases lay between the germline ends. CDR3 amino acids: CASSPSLGTDTQYF. CDR3 nucleotides: TGTGCCAGCAGCCCCTCTTTAGGAACAGATACGCAGTATTTT.

The chain joins TRBV18 to TRBJ1-1; D is undetermined. Germline V CDR1 and CDR2: KGHSH, LQKENI. This CDR3 spans 14 amino acids. The V gene lost 2 bases and the J gene lost 2 bases, with 9 bases spanning the gap. This CDR3 is CASSPTATNTEAFF. The DNA of the CDR3 is TGTGCCAGCTCACCAACAGCCACTAACACTGAAGCTTTCTTT. Full variable domain (rest looked up from reference TRBV18 and TRBJ1-1): NAGVMQNPRHLVRRRGQEARLRCSPMKGHSHVYWYRQLPEEGLKFMVYLQKENIIDESGMPKERFSAEFPKEGPSILRIQQVVRGDSAAYFCASSPTATNTEAFFGQGTRLTVV.